This T cell receptor (beta chain) is drawn from a study of T cells in Graves' hyperthyroidism and ophthalmopathy. This clonotype has more than one count but fewer than ten. From RNA transcripts, TCR beta CDR3 regions were amplified. HTBI primers were employed in a first-round RT-PCR of the TCR CDR3. TCRdb used MiXCR to reprocess the multiplex PCR reads, holding one entry per CDR3 protein. The repertoire holds about half a million distinct CDR3 sequences, with roughly a sixth as singletons. This receptor was taken from a woman aged 25 to 39 with Graves' ophthalmopathy. The sequenced sample was blood.

The CDR3 DNA sequence: TGTGCCAGCAGTTACGACGGATCACCCTCTGGAAACACCATATATTTT. Amino acids: CASSYDGSPSGNTIYF. The rearrangement uses TRBV6-9 and TRBJ1-3, with D uncertain. This CDR3 contains 16 residues. V was trimmed by 3 bases and J by 0 bases, leaving 12 bases between them. Per germline, CDR1 MNHGY and CDR2 SVAAGI.